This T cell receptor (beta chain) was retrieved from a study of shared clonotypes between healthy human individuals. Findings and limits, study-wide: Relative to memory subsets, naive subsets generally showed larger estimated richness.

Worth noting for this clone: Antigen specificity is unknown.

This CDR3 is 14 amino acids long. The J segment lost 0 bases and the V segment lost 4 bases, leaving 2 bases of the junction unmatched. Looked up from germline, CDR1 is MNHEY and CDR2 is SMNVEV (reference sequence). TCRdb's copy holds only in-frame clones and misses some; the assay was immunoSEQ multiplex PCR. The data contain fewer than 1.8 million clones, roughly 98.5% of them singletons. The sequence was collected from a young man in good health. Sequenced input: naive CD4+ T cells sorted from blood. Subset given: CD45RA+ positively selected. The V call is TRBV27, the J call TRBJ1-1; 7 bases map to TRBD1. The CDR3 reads CASSWGQLNTEAFF. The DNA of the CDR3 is TGTGCCAGCAGTTGGGGACAGTTGAACACTGAAGCTTTCTTT.